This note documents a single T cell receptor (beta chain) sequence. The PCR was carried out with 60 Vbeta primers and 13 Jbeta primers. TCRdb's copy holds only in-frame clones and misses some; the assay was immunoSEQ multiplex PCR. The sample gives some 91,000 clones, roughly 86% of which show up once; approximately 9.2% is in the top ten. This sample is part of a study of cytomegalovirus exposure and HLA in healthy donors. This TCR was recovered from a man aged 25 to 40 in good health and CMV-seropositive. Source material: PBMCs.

Written as DNA, the CDR3 is TGTGCCAGCAGTGATAGGTCCGGGATCGAGCAGTACTTC. Translating it yields CASSDRSGIEQYF. V is TRBV2 and J is TRBJ2-7, with D possibly being TRBD2 (5 bases). The V end was cut by 3 bases, the J end by 6 bases, with 12 bases between. CDR1 is SNHLY and CDR2 is FYNNEI in the germline V gene. The CDR3 loop spans 13 amino acids.